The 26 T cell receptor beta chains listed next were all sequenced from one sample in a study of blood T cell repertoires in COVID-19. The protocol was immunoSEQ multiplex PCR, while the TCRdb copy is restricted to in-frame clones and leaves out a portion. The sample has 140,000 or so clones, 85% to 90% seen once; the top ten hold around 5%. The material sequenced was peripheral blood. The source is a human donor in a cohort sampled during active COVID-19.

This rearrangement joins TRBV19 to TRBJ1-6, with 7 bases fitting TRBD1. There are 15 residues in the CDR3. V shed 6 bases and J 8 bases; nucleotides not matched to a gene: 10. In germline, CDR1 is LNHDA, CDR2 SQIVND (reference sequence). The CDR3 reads CASRGQLNAHSPLHF. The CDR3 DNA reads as TGTGCCAGTAGGGGACAGCTTAATGCTCATTCACCCCTCCACTTT. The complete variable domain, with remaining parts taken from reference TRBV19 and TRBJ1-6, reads DGGITQSPKYLFRKEGQNVTLSCEQNLNHDAMYWYRQDPGQGLRLIYYSQIVNDFQKGDIAEGYSVSREKKESFPLTVTSAQKNPTAFYLCASRGQLNAHSPLHFGNGTRLTVT.

The CDR3 loop is CASKTRGNQPQHF. CDR3 bases: TGTGCCAGCAAGACAAGGGGGAACCAGCCCCAGCATTTT. The rearrangement joins TRBV12-3 or TRBV12-4 to TRBJ1-5; TRBD1 might be the D (6 bases). V lost 7 bases to trimming and J lost 7 bases, with 14 bases between them. This CDR3 region has 13 residues.

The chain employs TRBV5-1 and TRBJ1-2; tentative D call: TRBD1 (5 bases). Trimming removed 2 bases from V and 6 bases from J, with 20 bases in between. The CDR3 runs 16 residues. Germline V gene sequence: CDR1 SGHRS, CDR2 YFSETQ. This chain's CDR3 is CASSLVVGEEGNGYTF. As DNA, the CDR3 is TGCGCCAGCAGCTTAGTGGTAGGGGAGGAGGGAAATGGCTACACCTTC.

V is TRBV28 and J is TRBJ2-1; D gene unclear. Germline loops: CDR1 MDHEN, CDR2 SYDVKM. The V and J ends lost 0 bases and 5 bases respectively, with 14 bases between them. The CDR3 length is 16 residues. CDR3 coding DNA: TGTGCCAGCAGTTTATGGGGCCTGGCCCCGAACAATGAGCAGTTCTTC. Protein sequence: CASSLWGLAPNNEQFF.

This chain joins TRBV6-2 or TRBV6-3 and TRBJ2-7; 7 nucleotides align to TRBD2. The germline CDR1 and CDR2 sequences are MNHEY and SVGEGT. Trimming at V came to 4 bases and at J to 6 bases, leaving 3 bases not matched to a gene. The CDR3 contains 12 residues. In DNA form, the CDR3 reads TGTGCCAGCAGTTTCGGGACTACCGAGCAGTACTTC. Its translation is CASSFGTTEQYF.

The CDR3 nucleotides read TGTGCCAGCAGCTTAGTCCCCCCAACTAGCGGGAGTTACGAGCAGTACTTC. It encodes CASSLVPPTSGSYEQYF. The V and J genes are TRBV11-2 and TRBJ2-7, with 11 bases matching TRBD2. The J segment lost 4 bases and the V segment lost 1 base, leaving 9 bases of the junction unmatched. The CDR3 contains 17 residues. Germline V gives CDR1 SGHAT, CDR2 FQNNGV. The full variable domain, with the rest looked up from reference TRBV11-2 and TRBJ2-7, is EAGVAQSPRYKIIEKRQSVAFWCNPISGHATLYWYQQILGQGPKLLIQFQNNGVVDDSQLPKDRFSAERLKGVDSTLKIQPAKLEDSAVYLCASSLVPPTSGSYEQYFGPGTRLTVT.

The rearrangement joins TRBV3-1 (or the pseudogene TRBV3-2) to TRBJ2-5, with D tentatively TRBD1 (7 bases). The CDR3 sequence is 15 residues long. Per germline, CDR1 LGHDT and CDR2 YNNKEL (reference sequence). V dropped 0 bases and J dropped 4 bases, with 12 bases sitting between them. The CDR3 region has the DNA TGTGCCAGCAGCCAAGATCAGGGGGGAGGAGAGACCCAGTACTTC. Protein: CASSQDQGGGETQYF.

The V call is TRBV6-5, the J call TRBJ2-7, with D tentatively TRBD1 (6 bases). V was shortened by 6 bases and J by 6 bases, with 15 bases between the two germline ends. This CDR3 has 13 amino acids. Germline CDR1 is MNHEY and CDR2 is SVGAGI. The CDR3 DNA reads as TGTGCCAGCAGCCCCAGGGGCGCAACCGAGCAGTACTTC. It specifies CASSPRGATEQYF.

The CDR3 sequence is CASSSVGRTSGANVLTF. CDR3 nucleotide sequence: TGTGCCAGCAGCTCAGTCGGGAGGACCTCTGGGGCCAACGTCCTGACTTTC. The V call is TRBV7-2, the J call TRBJ2-6, with 7 nucleotides matching TRBD2. Losses at the gene ends were 4 bases for V and 0 bases for J; bases not matched to a gene: 6. CDR1 is SGHTA, CDR2 FQGNSA, per germline. The CDR3 consists of 17 residues.

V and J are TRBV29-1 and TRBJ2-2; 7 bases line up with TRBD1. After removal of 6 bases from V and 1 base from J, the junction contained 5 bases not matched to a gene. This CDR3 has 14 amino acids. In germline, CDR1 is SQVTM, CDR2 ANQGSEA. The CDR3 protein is CSVRQGMNTGELFF. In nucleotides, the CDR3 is TGCAGCGTCCGACAGGGAATGAACACCGGGGAGCTGTTTTTT.

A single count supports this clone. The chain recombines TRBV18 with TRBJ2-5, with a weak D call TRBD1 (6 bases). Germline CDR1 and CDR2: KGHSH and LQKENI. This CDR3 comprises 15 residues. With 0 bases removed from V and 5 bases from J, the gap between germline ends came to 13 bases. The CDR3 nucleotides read TGTGCCAGCTCACCACCTGAACAGGGAAGGGAGACCCAGTACTTC. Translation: CASSPPEQGRETQYF.

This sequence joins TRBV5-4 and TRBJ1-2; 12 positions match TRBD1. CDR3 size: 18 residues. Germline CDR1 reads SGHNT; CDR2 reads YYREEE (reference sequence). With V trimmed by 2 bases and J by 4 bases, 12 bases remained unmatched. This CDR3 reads CASSLPPGQGAAGYGYTF. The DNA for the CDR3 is TGTGCCAGCAGCTTACCACCGGGACAGGGGGCGGCAGGCTATGGCTACACCTTC.

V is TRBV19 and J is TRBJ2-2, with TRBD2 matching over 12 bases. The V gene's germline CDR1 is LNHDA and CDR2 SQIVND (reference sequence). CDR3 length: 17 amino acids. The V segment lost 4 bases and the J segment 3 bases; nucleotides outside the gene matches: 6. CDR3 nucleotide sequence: TGTGCCAGTAGTACTCTAGCGGGAGGGCCTCACACCGGGGAGCTGTTTTTT. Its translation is CASSTLAGGPHTGELFF.

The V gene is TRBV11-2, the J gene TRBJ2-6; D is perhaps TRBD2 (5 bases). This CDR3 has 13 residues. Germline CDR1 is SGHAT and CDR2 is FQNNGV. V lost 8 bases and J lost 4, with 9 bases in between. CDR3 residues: CASPSGGANVLTF. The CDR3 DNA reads TGTGCCAGCCCCTCGGGGGGGGCCAACGTCCTGACTTTC.

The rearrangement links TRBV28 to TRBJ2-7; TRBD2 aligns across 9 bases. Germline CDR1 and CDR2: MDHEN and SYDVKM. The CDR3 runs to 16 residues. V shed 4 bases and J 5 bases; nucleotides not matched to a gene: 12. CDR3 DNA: TGTGCCAGCAGTTCCTTGAGCGGACTAGCGCCCCACGAGCAGTACTTC. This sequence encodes CASSSLSGLAPHEQYF.

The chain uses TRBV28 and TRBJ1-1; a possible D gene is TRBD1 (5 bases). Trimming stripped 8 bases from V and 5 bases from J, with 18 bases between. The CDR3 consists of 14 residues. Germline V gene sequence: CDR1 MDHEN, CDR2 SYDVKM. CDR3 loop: CASGTTPGITEAFF. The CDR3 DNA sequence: TGTGCCAGCGGTACGACCCCAGGGATTACTGAAGCTTTCTTT.

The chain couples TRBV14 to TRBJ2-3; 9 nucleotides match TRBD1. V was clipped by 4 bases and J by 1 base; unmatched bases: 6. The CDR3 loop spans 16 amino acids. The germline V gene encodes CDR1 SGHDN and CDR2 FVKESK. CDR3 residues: CASSRWTGVGTDTQYF. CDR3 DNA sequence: TGTGCCAGCAGCCGATGGACAGGGGTGGGCACAGATACGCAGTATTTT.

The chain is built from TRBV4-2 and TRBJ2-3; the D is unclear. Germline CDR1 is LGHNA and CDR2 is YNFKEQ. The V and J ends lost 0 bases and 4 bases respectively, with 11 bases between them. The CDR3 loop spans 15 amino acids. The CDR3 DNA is TGTGCCAGCAGCCAAGATACTCTCGTGCCAGATACGCAGTATTTT. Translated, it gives CASSQDTLVPDTQYF.

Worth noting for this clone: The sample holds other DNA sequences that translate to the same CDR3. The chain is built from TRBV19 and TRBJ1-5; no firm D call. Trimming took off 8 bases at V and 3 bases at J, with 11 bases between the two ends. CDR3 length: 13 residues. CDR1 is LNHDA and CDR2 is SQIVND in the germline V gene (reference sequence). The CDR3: CASFPGNNQPQHF. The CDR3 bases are TGTGCCAGTTTCCCAGGAAACAATCAGCCCCAGCATTTT.

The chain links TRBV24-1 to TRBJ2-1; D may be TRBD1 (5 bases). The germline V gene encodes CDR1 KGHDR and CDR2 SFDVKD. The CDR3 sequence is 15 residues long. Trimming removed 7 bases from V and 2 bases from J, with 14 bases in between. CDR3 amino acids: CATSVGQGTYNEQFF. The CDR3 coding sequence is TGTGCCACCAGCGTGGGGCAGGGCACCTACAATGAGCAGTTCTTC.

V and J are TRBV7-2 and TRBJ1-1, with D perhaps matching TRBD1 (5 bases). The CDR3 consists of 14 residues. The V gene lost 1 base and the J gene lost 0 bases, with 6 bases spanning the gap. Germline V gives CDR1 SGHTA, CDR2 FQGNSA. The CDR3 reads CASSLDRLNTEAFF. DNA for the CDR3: TGTGCCAGCAGCTTAGACAGGCTGAACACTGAAGCTTTCTTT.

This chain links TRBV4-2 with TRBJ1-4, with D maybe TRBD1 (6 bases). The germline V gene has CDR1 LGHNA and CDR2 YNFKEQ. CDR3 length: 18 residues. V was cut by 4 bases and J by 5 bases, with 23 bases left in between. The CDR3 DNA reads TGTGCCAGCAGCCCAGGGATCGACTTCGAAGGGGGAAATGAAAAACTGTTTTTT. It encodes CASSPGIDFEGGNEKLFF.

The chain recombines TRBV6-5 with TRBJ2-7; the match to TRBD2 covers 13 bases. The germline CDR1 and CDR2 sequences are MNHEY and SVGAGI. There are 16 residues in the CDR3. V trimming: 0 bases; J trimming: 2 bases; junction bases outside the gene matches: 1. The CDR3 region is CASSYSGTSGAYEQYF. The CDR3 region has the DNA TGTGCCAGCAGTTACTCGGGGACTAGCGGGGCCTACGAGCAGTACTTC.

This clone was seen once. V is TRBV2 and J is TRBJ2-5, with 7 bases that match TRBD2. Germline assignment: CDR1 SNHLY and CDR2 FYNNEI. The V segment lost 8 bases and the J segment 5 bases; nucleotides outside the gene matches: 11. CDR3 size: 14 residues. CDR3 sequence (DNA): TGTGCCAGCTCGCTGGGGGGGGGAGGCGAGACCCAGTACTTC. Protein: CASSLGGGGETQYF.

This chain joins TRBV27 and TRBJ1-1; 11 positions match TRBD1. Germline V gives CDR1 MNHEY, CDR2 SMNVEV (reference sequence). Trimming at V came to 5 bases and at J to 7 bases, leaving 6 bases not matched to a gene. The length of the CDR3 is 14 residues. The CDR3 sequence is CASSPGQGAGEAFF. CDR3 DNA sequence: TGTGCCAGCAGTCCCGGACAGGGGGCGGGTGAAGCTTTCTTT.

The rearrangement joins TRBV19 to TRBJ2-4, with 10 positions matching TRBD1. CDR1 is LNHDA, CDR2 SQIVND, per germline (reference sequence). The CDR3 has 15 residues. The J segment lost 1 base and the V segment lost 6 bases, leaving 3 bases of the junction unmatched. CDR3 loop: CASSWGQGAKNIQYF. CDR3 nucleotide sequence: TGTGCCAGTAGCTGGGGACAGGGGGCCAAAAACATTCAGTACTTC.